The 11 T cell receptor beta chains below come from one sample, sequenced in a study of blood T cell repertoires in COVID-19. TCRdb keeps only in-frame clones here, not all; method: immunoSEQ multiplex PCR. This sample has about 300,000 clones, with around 89% found just once. The sample comprised peripheral blood. These receptors were collected from a woman in her twenties or thirties with COVID-19, enrolled during active disease.

This CDR3 reads CASSDGQGGLETQYF. In DNA, the CDR3 is TGTGCCAGCAGTGATGGACAGGGAGGGTTGGAGACCCAGTACTTC. J is TRBJ2-5 and V is TRBV2; possible D gene TRBD1, 8 bases. The V and J ends lost 3 bases and 5 bases respectively, with 16 bases between them. CDR3 length equals 15 residues. Germline CDR1 is SNHLY and CDR2 is FYNNEI.

This clone appeared a single time. CDR3 DNA: TGTGCCACCAGTGACCCCATGACTAGCGGGGGGCGAGGCGGGGAGCTGTTTTTT. This gives the protein CATSDPMTSGGRGGELFF. This sequence joins TRBV24-1 and TRBJ2-2, with TRBD2 matching over 13 bases. After removal of 4 bases from V and 7 bases from J, the junction contained 11 bases not matched to a gene. The CDR3 extends over 18 amino acids. Germline CDR1 is KGHDR and CDR2 is SFDVKD.

The rearrangement joins TRBV11-3 to TRBJ2-1; 8 nucleotides agree with TRBD1. Germline CDR1 reads SGHNT; CDR2 reads YENEEA. Germline trimming cut 5 bases from V and 3 bases from J; bases unmatched to any gene: 6. This CDR3 contains 15 residues. Written as DNA, the CDR3 is TGTGCCAGCAGCCCCCGGGACAGGTACTACAATGAGCAGTTCTTC. It translates to CASSPRDRYYNEQFF.

The CDR3 loop is CASSQRQGFEKLFF. In DNA, the CDR3 is TGTGCCAGCAGCCAGAGACAGGGTTTTGAAAAACTGTTTTTT. This sequence joins TRBV3-1 (or the pseudogene TRBV3-2) and TRBJ1-4; 7 nucleotides agree with TRBD1. The germline gives CDR1 LGHDT, CDR2 YNNKEL (reference sequence). This CDR3 spans 14 amino acids. V gave up 3 bases and J gave up 7 bases; unmatched junction bases: 5.

The genes are TRBV6-5 and TRBJ2-1; TRBD2 aligns across 12 bases. Germline CDR1 is MNHEY and CDR2 is SVGAGI. Germline trimming cut 6 bases from V and 3 bases from J; bases unmatched to any gene: 3. CDR3 length: 15 amino acids. The CDR3 protein is CASSWTSGDYNEQFF. CDR3 nucleotide sequence: TGTGCCAGCAGCTGGACTAGCGGGGACTACAATGAGCAGTTCTTC.

This rearrangement joins TRBV18 to TRBJ1-1; a possible D gene is TRBD1 (6 bases). CDR1 and CDR2 (germline): KGHSH, LQKENI. V was shortened by 6 bases and J by 7 bases, with 18 bases between the two germline ends. The CDR3 loop spans 14 amino acids. Here the CDR3 DNA reads TGTGCCAGCTCGGTCGGGGGGCGGACGGTTGAAGCTTTCTTT. It codes for CASSVGGRTVEAFF.

This clone was counted a single time. This chain uses TRBV5-1 with TRBJ2-3, with TRBD2 matching over 12 bases. The junction had 1 base not matched to a gene; V was cut back by 5 bases and J by 3 bases. CDR3 length: 14 amino acids. The V gene's germline CDR1 is SGHRS and CDR2 YFSETQ. CDR3 sequence reads: CASRTSGGTDTQYF. The CDR3 coding sequence is TGCGCCAGCAGGACTAGCGGGGGAACAGATACGCAGTATTTT.

The sample holds one count of this clone. The chain uses TRBV14 and TRBJ1-1, with D hard to call. The V and J ends lost 5 bases and 2 bases respectively, with 15 bases between them. The CDR3 is made up of 15 amino acids. Germline V CDR1 and CDR2: SGHDN, FVKESK. The CDR3 coding sequence is TGTGCCAGCAGCTACTACCGGGATACCAACACTGAAGCTTTCTTT. Amino acids: CASSYYRDTNTEAFF.

V usage is TRBV7-3 and J usage is TRBJ2-2; TRBD1 is a possible D gene (6 bases). The CDR3 length is 13 residues. The V and J ends lost 5 bases and 7 bases respectively, with 11 bases between them. Germline CDR1 SGHTA, CDR2 FQGTGA. CDR3 sequence (DNA): TGTGCCAGCAGCGTACAGGGTCACGGGGAGCTGTTTTTT. Translated, it gives CASSVQGHGELFF.

The genes are TRBV2 and TRBJ1-1, with 8 bases matching TRBD1. V was pared by 7 bases and J by 0 bases, with 7 bases of the junction left unmatched. CDR1 and CDR2 (germline): SNHLY, FYNNEI. The length of the CDR3 is 15 residues. This CDR3 reads CASTKTGAMNTEAFF. Written as DNA, the CDR3 is TGTGCCAGCACTAAGACAGGGGCAATGAACACTGAAGCTTTCTTT.

With respect to this clone: Relative to the germline gene, one junction end is altered; a read error may explain this. The chain couples TRBV2 to TRBJ1-2; 8 bases map to TRBD1. The CDR3 length is 14 residues. Germline lookup yields CDR1 SNHLY and CDR2 FYNNEI. CDR3 bases: TGTGCCAGCAGAGTGTTCGACAGGGGAAAGGGGGTGGTCTTC. Its protein is CASRVFDRGKGVVF.